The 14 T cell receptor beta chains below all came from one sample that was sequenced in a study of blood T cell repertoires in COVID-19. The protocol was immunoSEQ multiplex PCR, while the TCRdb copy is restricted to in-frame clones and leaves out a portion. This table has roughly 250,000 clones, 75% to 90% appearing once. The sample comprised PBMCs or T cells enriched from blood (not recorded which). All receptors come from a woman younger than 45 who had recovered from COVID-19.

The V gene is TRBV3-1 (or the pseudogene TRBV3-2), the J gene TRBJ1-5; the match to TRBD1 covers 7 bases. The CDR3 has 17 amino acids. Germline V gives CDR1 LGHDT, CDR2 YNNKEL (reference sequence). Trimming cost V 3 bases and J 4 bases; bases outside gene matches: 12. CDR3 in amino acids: CASSQNAFGTANQPQHF. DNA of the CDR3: TGTGCCAGCAGCCAGAACGCATTCGGGACAGCGAATCAGCCCCAGCATTTT.

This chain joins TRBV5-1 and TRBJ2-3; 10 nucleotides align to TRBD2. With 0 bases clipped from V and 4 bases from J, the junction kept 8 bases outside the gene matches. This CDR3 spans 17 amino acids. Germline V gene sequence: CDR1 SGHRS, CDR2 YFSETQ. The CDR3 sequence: CASSLAPSGGTADTQYF. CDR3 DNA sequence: TGCGCCAGCAGCTTGGCCCCTAGCGGGGGAACGGCAGATACGCAGTATTTT.

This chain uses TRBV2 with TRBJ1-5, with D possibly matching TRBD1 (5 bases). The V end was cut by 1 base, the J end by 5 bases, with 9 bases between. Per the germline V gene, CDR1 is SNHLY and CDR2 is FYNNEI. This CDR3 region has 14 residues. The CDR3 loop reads CASSEGQGHQPQHF. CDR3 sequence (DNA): TGTGCCAGCAGTGAAGGTCAGGGCCATCAGCCCCAGCATTTT. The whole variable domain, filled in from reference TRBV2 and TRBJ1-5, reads EPEVTQTPSHQVTQMGQEVILRCVPISNHLYFYWYRQILGQKVEFLVSFYNNEISEKSEIFDDQFSVERPDGSNFTLKIRSTKLEDSAMYFCASSEGQGHQPQHFGDGTRLSIL.

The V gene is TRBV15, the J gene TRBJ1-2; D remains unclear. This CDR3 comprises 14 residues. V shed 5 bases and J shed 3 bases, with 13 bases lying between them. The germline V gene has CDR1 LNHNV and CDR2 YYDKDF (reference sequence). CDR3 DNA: TGTGCCACCAGCCGCGCCGGGAGGGACTATGGCTACACCTTC. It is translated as CATSRAGRDYGYTF.

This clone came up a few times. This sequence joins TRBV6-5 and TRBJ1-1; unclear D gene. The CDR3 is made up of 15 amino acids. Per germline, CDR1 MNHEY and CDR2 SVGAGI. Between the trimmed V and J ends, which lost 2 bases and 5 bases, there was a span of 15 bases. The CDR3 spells CASSYGGHRRTEAFF. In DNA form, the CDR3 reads TGTGCCAGCAGTTACGGCGGCCATCGAAGGACTGAAGCTTTCTTT.

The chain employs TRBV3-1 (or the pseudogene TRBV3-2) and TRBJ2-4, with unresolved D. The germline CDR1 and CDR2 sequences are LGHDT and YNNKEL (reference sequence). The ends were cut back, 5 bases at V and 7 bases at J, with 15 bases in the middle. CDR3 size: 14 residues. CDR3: CASSSRLTENIQYF. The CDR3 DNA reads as TGTGCCAGCAGCTCACGCCTAACCGAGAACATTCAGTACTTC.

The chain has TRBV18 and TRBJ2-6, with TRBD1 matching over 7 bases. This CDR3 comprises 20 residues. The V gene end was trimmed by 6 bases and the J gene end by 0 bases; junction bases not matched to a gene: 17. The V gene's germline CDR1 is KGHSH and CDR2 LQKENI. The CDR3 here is CASSSAPPGQMSSGANVLTF. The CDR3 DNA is TGTGCCAGCTCGTCCGCACCCCCGGGACAGATGTCCTCTGGGGCCAACGTCCTGACTTTC.

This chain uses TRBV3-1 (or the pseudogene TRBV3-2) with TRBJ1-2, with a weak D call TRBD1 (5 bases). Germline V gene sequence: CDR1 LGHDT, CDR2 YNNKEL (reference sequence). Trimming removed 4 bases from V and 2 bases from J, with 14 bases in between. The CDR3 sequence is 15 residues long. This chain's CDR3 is CASSPWTPLNYGYTF. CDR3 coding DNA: TGTGCCAGCAGCCCATGGACACCTCTGAACTATGGCTACACCTTC.

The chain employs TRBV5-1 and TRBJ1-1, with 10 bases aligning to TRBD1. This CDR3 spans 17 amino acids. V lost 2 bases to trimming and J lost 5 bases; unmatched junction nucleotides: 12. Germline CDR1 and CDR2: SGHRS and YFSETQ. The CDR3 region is CASSFEGTGVFGTEAFF. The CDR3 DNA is TGCGCCAGCAGCTTCGAGGGGACAGGGGTCTTTGGGACTGAAGCTTTCTTT.

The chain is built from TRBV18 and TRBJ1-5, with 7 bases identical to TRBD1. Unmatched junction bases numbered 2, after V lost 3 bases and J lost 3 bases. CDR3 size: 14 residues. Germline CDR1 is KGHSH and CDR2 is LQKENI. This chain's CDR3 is CASSPTGANQPQHF. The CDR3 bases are TGTGCCAGCTCACCTACAGGGGCCAATCAGCCCCAGCATTTT.

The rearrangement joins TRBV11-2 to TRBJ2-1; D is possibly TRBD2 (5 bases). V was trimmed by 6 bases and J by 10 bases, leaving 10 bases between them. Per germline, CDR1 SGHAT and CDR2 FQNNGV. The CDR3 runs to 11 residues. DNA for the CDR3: TGTGCCAGCAGTTGGTCGGGGGAGCAGTTCTTC. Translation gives CASSWSGEQFF.

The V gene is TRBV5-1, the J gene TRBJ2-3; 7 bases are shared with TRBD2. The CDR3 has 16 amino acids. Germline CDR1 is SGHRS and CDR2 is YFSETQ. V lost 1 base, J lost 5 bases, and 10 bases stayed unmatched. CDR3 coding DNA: TGCGCCAGCAGCTTGACGAAATCTGTAGCGGGAGATACGCAGTATTTT. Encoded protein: CASSLTKSVAGDTQYF.

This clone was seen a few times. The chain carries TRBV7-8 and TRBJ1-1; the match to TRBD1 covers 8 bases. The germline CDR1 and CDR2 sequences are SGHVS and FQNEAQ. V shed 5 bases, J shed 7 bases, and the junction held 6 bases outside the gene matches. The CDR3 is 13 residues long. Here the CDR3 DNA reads TGTGCCAGCAGCCCAGGGACAGGCCGTGAAGCTTTCTTT. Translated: CASSPGTGREAFF. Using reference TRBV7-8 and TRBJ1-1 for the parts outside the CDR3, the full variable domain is GAGVSQSPRYKVAKRGQDVALRCDPISGHVSLFWYQQALGQGPEFLTYFQNEAQLDKSGLPSDRFFAERPEGSVSTLKIQRTQQEDSAVYLCASSPGTGREAFFGQGTRLTVV.

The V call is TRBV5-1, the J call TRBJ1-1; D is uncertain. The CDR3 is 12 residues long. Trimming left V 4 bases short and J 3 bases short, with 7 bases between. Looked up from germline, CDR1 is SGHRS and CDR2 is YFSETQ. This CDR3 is CASSPGYTEAFF. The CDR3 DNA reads TGCGCCAGCAGCCCCGGGTACACTGAAGCTTTCTTT.